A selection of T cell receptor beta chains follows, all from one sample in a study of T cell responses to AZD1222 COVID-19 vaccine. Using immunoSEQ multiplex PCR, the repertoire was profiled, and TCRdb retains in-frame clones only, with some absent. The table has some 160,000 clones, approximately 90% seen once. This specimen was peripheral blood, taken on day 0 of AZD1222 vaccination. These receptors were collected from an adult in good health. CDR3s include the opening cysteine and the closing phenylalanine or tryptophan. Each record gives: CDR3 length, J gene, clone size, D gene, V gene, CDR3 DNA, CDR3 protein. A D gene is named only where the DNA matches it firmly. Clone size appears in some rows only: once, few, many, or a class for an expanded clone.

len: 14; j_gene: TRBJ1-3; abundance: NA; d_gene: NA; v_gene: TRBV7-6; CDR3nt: TGTGCCAGCAGCTCGCCGGGGTCTGGAAACACCATATATTTT; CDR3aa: CASSSPGSGNTIYF
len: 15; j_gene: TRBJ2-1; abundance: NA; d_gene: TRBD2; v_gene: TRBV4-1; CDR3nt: TGCGCCAGCAGCCAAGACAGCGGGAGCTTCGATGAGCAGTTCTTC; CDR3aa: CASSQDSGSFDEQFF
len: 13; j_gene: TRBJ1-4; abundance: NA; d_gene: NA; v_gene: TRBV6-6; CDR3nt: TGTGCCAGCAAAGGATTTACTAATGAAAAACTGTTTTTT; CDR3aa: CASKGFTNEKLFF
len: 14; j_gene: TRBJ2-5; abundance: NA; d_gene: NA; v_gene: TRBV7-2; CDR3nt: TGTGCCAGCAGCTTCAGGTCGGAGGGGGGGACCCAGTACTTC; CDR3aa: CASSFRSEGGTQYF
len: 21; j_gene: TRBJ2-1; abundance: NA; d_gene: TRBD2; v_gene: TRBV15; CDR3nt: TGTGCCACCAGCAGAGATCAGGATATCGGGGCGGGAGGATTCTCCTACAATGAGCAGTTCTTC; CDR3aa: CATSRDQDIGAGGFSYNEQFF
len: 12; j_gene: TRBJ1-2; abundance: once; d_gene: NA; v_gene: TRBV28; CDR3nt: TGTGCCAGCAGTCCATCCCTACGTGGCTACACCTTC; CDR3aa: CASSPSLRGYTF
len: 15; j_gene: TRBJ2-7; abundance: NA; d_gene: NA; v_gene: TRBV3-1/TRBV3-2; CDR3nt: TGTGCCAGCAGCCAAGCCCGGGACTGGCCGGGAAAGCAGTACTTC; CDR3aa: CASSQARDWPGKQYF
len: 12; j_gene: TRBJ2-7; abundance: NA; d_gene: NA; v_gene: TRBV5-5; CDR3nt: TGTGCCAGCAGCTTAACAGGGTACGAGCAGTACTTC; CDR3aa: CASSLTGYEQYF
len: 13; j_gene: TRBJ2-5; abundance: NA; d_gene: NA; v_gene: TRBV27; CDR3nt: TGTGCCAGCAGTTTAAGGTCTCAAGAGACCCAGTACTTC; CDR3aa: CASSLRSQETQYF
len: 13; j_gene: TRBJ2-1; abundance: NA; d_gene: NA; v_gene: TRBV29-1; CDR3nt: TGCAGCGTTGAACAAGCGTTTTACAATGAGCAGTTCTTC; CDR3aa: CSVEQAFYNEQFF
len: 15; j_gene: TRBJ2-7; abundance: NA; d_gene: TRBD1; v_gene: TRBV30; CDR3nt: TGTGCCTGGACCTACGGGACAGGGTCTATATACGAGCAGTACTTC; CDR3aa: CAWTYGTGSIYEQYF
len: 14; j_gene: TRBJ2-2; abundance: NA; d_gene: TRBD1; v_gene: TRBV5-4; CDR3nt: TGTGCCAGCAGTACCGGGACAGCGACCGGGGAGCTGTTTTTT; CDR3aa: CASSTGTATGELFF
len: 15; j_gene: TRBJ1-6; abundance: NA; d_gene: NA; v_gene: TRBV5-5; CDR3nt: TGTGCCAGCAGCTTAGGGATCATGGGTAATTCACCCCTCCACTTT; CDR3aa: CASSLGIMGNSPLHF
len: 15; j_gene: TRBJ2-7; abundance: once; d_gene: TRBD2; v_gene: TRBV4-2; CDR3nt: TGTGCCAGCAGCCTAATAGCGGGAGCGGACTACGAGCAGTACTTC; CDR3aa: CASSLIAGADYEQYF
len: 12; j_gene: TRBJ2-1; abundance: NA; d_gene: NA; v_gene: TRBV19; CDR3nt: TGTGCCAGTAAGTCCTCCGCCAATGAGCAGTTCTTC; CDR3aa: CASKSSANEQFF
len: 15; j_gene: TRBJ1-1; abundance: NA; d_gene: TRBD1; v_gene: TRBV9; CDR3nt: TGTGCCAGCAGCGGCCTGGGACAGGTGAACACTGAAGCTTTCTTT; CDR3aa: CASSGLGQVNTEAFF
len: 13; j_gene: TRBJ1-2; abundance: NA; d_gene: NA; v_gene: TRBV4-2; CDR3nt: TGTGCCAGCAGCCAAGCGGGTAACTATGGCTACACCTTC; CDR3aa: CASSQAGNYGYTF
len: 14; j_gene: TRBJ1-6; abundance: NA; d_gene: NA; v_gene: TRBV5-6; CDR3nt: TGTGCCAGCAGCTGGGCGGGTAAAGGTTCACCCCTCCACTTT; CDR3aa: CASSWAGKGSPLHF
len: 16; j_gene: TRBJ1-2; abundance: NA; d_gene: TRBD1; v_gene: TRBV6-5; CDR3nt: TGTGCCAGCAGTTACGACAGGGAACAACTATTGGGTGGCTACACCTTC; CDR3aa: CASSYDREQLLGGYTF
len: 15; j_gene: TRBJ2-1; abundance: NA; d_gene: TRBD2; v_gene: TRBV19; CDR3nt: TGTGCCAGTAGTACGCGCCCCGGGAGGTCGGATGAGCAGTTCTTC; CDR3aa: CASSTRPGRSDEQFF
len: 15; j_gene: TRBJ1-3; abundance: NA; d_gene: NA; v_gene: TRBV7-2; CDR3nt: TGTGCCAGCAGCAAACAGGGCGGAGGGGGACACACCATATATTTT; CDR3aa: CASSKQGGGGHTIYF
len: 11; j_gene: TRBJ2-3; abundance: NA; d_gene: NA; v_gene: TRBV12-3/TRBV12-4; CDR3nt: TGTGCCAGCAGTCTTGAGAATACGCAGTATTTT; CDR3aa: CASSLENTQYF
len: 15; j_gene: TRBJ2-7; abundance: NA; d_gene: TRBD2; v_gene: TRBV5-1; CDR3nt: TGCGCCAGCAGCTCCACGGGACTAGCGGCCTACGAGCAGTACTTC; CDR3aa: CASSSTGLAAYEQYF
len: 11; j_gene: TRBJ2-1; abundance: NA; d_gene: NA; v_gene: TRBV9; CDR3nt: TGTGCCAGCAGCGGCGGGAATGAGCAGTTCTTC; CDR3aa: CASSGGNEQFF
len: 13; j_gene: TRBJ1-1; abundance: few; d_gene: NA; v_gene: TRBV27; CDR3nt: TGTGCCAGCAGTCGGGGTCTTGTCACGGAAGCTTTCTTT; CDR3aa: CASSRGLVTEAFF
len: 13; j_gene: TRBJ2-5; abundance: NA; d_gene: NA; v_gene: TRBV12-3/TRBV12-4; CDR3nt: TGTGCCAGCAGTTTTTCCTCAAAAGAGACCCAGTACTTC; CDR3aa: CASSFSSKETQYF
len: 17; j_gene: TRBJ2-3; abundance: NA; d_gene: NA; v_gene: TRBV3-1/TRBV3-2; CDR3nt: TGTGCCAGCAGCCAAGAAGGGCGGGCAGGGCGCACAGATACGCAGTATTTT; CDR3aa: CASSQEGRAGRTDTQYF
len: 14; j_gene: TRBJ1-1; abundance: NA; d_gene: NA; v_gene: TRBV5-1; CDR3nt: TGCGCCAGCAGCGCGGGGACAACGAACACTGAAGCTTTCTTT; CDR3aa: CASSAGTTNTEAFF
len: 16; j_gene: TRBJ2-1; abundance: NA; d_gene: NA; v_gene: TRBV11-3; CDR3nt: TGTGCCAGCAGCCCTCGCCGACAGAGCTCCTACAATGAGCAGTTCTTC; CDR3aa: CASSPRRQSSYNEQFF
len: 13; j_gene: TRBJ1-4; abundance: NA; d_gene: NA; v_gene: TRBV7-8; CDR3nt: TGTGCCAGCAATCCGGGAAGCGGTGAAAAACTGTTTTTT; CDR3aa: CASNPGSGEKLFF
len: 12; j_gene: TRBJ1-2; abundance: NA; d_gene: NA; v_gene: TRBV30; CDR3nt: TGTGCCTGGAGCCCGGAGGAAGATGGCTACACCTTC; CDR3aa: CAWSPEEDGYTF
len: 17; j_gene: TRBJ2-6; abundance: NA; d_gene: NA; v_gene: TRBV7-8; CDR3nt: TGTGCCAGCAGCTTAGGTCGGGTTAGCTCTGGGGCCAACGTCCTGACTTTC; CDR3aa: CASSLGRVSSGANVLTF
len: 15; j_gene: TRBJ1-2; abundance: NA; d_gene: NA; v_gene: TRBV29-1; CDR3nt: TGCAGCGTTGAACCAAGGCCTCGGCGGGGCTATGGCTACACCTTC; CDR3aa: CSVEPRPRRGYGYTF
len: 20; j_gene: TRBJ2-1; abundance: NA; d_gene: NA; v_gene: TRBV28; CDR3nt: TGTGCCAGCAGTTTTGTGGGAATAGAGTCAAAGCTGAGCTCCTACAATGAGCAGTTCTTC; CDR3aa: CASSFVGIESKLSSYNEQFF
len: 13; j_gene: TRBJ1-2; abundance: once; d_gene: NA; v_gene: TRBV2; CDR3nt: TGTGCCAGCAGTGAACGAGGATTTTATGGCTACACCTTC; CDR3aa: CASSERGFYGYTF
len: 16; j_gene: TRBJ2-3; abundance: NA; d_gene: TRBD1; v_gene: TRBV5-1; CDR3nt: TGCGCCAGCAGCTTGGGGGCACAGGGGAGCACAGATACGCAGTATTTT; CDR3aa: CASSLGAQGSTDTQYF
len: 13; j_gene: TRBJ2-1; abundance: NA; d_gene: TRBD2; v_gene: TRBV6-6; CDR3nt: TGTGCCAGCAAGCGGGAGGGGGACAATGAGCAGTTCTTC; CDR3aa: CASKREGDNEQFF
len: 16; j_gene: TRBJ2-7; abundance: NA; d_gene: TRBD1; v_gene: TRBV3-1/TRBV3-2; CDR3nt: TGTGCCAGCTCAGCGGATCTCTGGACAGGTTTTTACGAGCAGTACTTC; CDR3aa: CASSADLWTGFYEQYF
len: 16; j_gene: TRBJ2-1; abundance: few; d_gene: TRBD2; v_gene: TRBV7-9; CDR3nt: TGTGCCAGCAGCCCGACTAGCGGGAGCTCCTACAATGAGCAGTTCTTC; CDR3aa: CASSPTSGSSYNEQFF
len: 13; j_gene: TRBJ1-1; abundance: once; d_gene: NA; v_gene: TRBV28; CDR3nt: TGTGCCAGTCTACTGGGTCTGAACACTGAAGCTTTCTTT; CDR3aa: CASLLGLNTEAFF
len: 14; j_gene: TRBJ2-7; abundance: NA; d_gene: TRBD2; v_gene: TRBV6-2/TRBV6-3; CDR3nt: TGTGCCAGCAGTCATAGCGGGAGGGCCGTCGAGCAGTACTTC; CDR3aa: CASSHSGRAVEQYF
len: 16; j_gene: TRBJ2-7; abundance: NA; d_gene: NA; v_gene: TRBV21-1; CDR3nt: TGTGCCAGCAGCAACGGGCGGGCAGGGGGCGGCTACGAGCAGTACTTC; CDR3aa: CASSNGRAGGGYEQYF
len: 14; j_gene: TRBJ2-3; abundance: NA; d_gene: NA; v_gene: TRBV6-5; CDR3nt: TGTGCCAGCATCCCCGGGACTCTAACAGATACGCAGTATTTT; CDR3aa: CASIPGTLTDTQYF
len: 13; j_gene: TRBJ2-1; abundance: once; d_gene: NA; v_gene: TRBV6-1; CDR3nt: TGTGCCAGCAGTGATTTACCGGGGACTGAGCAGTTCTTC; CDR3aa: CASSDLPGTEQFF
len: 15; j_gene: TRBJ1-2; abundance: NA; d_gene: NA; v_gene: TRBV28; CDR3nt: TGTGCCAGCAGTTTAGAAATGAGGTCTAGCTATGGCTACACCTTC; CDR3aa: CASSLEMRSSYGYTF
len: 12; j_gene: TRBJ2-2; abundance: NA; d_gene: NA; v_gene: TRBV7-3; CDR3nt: TGTGCCAGCAGCTTGAACACCGGGGAGCTGTTTTTT; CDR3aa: CASSLNTGELFF
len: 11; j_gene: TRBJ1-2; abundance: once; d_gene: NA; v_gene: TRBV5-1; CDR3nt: TGCGCCAGCAGAGGCGGGGGCGGCTACACCTTC; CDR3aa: CASRGGGGYTF
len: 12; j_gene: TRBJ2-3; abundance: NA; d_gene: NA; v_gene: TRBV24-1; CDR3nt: TGTGCCACCAGTGCCCCCAGGGGTACGCAGTATTTT; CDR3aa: CATSAPRGTQYF
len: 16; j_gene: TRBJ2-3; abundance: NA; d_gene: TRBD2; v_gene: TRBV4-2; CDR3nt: TGTGCCAGCAGCCACGCTAGCGGGAGGGCCTCAGATACGCAGTATTTT; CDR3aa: CASSHASGRASDTQYF
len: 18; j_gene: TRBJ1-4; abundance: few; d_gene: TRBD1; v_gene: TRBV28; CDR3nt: TGTGCCAGCAGTCCCCTCCGTGTGGACAGGGGGAAGCGTGAAAAACTGTTTTTT; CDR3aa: CASSPLRVDRGKREKLFF